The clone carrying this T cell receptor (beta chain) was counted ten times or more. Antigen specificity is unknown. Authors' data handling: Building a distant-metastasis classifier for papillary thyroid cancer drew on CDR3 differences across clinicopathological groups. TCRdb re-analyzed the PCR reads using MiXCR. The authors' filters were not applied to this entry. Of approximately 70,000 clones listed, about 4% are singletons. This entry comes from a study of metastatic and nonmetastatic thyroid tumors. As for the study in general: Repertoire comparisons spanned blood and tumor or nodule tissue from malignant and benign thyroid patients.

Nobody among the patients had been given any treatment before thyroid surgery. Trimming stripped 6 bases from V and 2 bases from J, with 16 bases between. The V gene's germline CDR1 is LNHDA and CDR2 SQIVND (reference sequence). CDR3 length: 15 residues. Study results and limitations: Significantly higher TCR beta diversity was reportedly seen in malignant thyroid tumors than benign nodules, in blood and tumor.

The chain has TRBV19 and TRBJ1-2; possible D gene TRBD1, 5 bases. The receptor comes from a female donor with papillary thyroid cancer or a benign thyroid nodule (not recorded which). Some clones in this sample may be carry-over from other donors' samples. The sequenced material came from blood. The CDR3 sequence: CASSRTQGANYGYTF. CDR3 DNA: TGTGCCAGTAGCCGAACCCAGGGCGCAAACTATGGCTACACCTTC.